These T cell receptor beta chains were read from a single sample in a study of graft-versus-host responses after intestinal transplantation. No antigen has been identified for these receptors. Sequencing used immunoSEQ multiplex PCR; TCRdb keeps in-frame clones, though not all of them. The sample records about 85,000 clones, roughly 87% being singletons. The sample in question was unstimulated CD8+ T cells sorted from spleen or lymph node cells, obtained before intestinal transplant. All receptors come from a human donor who received an intestinal transplant. Each CDR3 is given with its conserved first and last residue. The order of the fields is V gene, J gene, D gene, CDR3 length, CDR3 protein, CDR3 DNA. The D gene is left open where the match is weak.

TRBV15	TRBJ2-5	-	15	CATSRGAGLQETQYF	TGTGCCACCAGCAGAGGGGCCGGGCTCCAAGAGACCCAGTACTTC
TRBV28	TRBJ1-1	-	16	CASSLVAGEMNTEAFF	TGTGCCAGCAGTTTAGTGGCCGGAGAAATGAACACTGAAGCTTTCTTT
TRBV7-9	TRBJ2-5	-	16	CASSFPPGLRRETQYF	TGTGCCAGCAGCTTCCCTCCTGGACTTCGAAGGGAGACCCAGTACTTC
TRBV13	TRBJ1-3	TRBD1	15	CASSSRQGSGNTIYF	TGTGCCAGCAGCTCCAGACAGGGATCTGGAAACACCATATATTTT
TRBV7-3	TRBJ2-4	TRBD1	16	CASSAGQGLAKNIQYF	TGTGCCAGCAGCGCCGGACAGGGGCTAGCCAAAAACATTCAGTACTTC
TRBV5-5	TRBJ2-1	TRBD2	16	CASSWGLAGGYNEQFF	TGTGCCAGCAGCTGGGGACTAGCGGGAGGATACAATGAGCAGTTCTTC
TRBV4-2	TRBJ2-7	-	16	CASSQEGASGSYEQYF	TGTGCCAGCAGCCAAGAGGGGGCTAGCGGCTCCTACGAGCAGTACTTC
TRBV19	TRBJ2-5	TRBD1	15	CASSRGLMPQETQYF	TGTGCCTCCTCGAGGGGGCTGATGCCCCAAGAGACCCAGTACTTC
TRBV2	TRBJ2-5	-	16	CASSERGRMGQETQYF	TGTGCCAGCAGTGAAAGGGGCAGGATGGGGCAAGAGACCCAGTACTTC
TRBV6-1	TRBJ2-7	-	15	CASSEVGGQTYEQYF	TGTGCCAGCAGTGAAGTCGGGGGGCAGACTTACGAGCAGTACTTC
TRBV19	TRBJ2-2	-	13	CASTKGAPGELFF	TGTGCCAGTACCAAAGGGGCCCCCGGGGAGCTGTTTTTT
TRBV27	TRBJ1-1	-	14	CASSFSGVSTEAFF	TGTGCCAGCAGTTTTTCGGGGGTATCCACTGAAGCTTTCTTT
TRBV4-1	TRBJ2-1	TRBD2	19	CASSHPTSGEGPWSDEQFF	TGCGCCAGCAGCCATCCCACTAGCGGGGAAGGGCCCTGGTCGGATGAGCAGTTCTTC
TRBV2	TRBJ1-5	TRBD1	17	CASNPSRGRGPGQPQHF	TGCGCCAGCAACCCCAGTCGTGGGAGGGGGCCGGGTCAGCCCCAGCATTTT
TRBV18	TRBJ2-1	TRBD2	17	CASSYRLADSSYNEQFF	TGTGCCAGCTCTTATCGACTAGCTGATAGCTCCTACAATGAGCAGTTCTTC